These 7 T cell receptor beta chains originate from one sample sequenced in a study of cytomegalovirus exposure and HLA in healthy donors (dated by TCRdb to about 2017). Library prep was done by the immunoSEQ multiplex PCR assay. The multiplex PCR relied on a mix of 60 forward primers for TCR Vbeta segments and 13 reverse primers for TCR Jbeta segments. Here the immuneACCESS table is served through TCRdb, limited to in-frame sequences with V and J called. Missing clones are a known gap in these copies; in checked studies unresolved V genes cover under half, and the rest lacks a known reason. The sample data list 150,000 to 200,000 clones, and approximately 80% of these were observed just once. The biggest ten clones account for around 1.5% of the sample. Sequencing was performed on PBMCs. All receptors come from a man aged 18 to 30 in good health and CMV-seronegative.

About this clone: Likely a read error: the CDR3 ends without its conserved phenylalanine or tryptophan. The V gene is TRBV28, the J gene TRBJ1-5; TRBD1 matches at 12 bases. V shed 2 bases, J shed 3 bases, and the junction held 14 bases outside the gene matches. The CDR3 contains 20 residues. In germline, CDR1 is MDHEN, CDR2 SYDVKM. CDR3 nucleotides: TGTGCCAGCAGTTTAATCGGATCCGGGACAGGGGGCGCGAACAATCAGCCCCAGCATGTT. Encoded protein: CASSLIGSGTGGANNQPQHV.

As DNA, the CDR3 is TGCGCCAGCGCGGGGAACGAGCGAGCTAACTATGGCTACACCTTC. It codes for CASAGNERANYGYTF. The rearrangement links TRBV5-1 to TRBJ1-2; no firm D call. The germline CDR1 and CDR2 sequences are SGHRS and YFSETQ. V shed 7 bases and J shed 0 bases, with 16 bases lying between them. This CDR3 region has 15 residues.

The V gene is TRBV6-1, the J gene TRBJ1-1; the D gene is possibly TRBD1 (5 bases). This CDR3 has 14 amino acids. Per germline, CDR1 MNHNS and CDR2 SASEGT. The V gene lost 1 base and the J gene lost 10 bases, with 16 bases spanning the gap. The CDR3 bases are TGTGCCAGCAGTGAAGGGGCGTCAGGGCGGGGAGCTTTCTTT. Translation: CASSEGASGRGAFF.

The CDR3 region has the DNA TGTGCCAGCAGCTCCAGGGTACCCGGGGAGCTGTTTTTT. Protein: CASSSRVPGELFF. This chain connects TRBV7-9 to TRBJ2-2; a possible D gene is TRBD1 (5 bases). V was trimmed by 4 bases and J by 6 bases, leaving 9 bases between them. Germline values: CDR1 SEHNR, CDR2 FQNEAQ (reference sequence). This CDR3 comprises 13 residues.

The chain carries TRBV2 and TRBJ1-3, with D possibly being TRBD1 (6 bases). Germline values: CDR1 SNHLY, CDR2 FYNNEI. Deletions cut 4 bases from V and 0 bases from J, with 7 bases between. The CDR3 is 14 residues long. CDR3 sequence reads: CASSAQGSGNTIYF. The CDR3 DNA is TGTGCCAGCAGTGCACAGGGCTCTGGAAACACCATATATTTT.

The rearrangement joins TRBV5-1 to TRBJ2-7, with 7 bases aligning to TRBD1. Per the germline V gene, CDR1 is SGHRS and CDR2 is YFSETQ. Trimming took 4 bases from V and 7 from J; bases not matched to a gene: 11. CDR3 length: 14 residues. The CDR3 DNA reads as TGCGCCAGCAGCCCCGGGACAGCCTCCGGGGAGCAGTACTTC. It translates to CASSPGTASGEQYF.

DNA of the CDR3: TGTGCCAGCACCTCATCCGGGACAGGGTGGGCGAACACTGAAGCTTTCTTT. Translated: CASTSSGTGWANTEAFF. This chain connects TRBV5-4 to TRBJ1-1; 9 nucleotides agree with TRBD1. The ends lost 6 bases at V and 1 base at J; junction bases unmatched: 13. This CDR3 has 17 amino acids. The germline V gene encodes CDR1 SGHNT and CDR2 YYREEE (reference sequence).